These 32 T cell receptor beta chains share one sample of origin, sequenced in a study of blood T cells in healthy people across ages. With a J-beta primer mix and a sample-barcoded 5' primer, a second PCR ran about 7 to 12 cycles. TCRdb re-derived calls from the 5' RACE reads in MiXCR, one entry per CDR3 protein. The top ten clones hold 3% of a sample with about 780,000 distinct CDR3 sequences, around a quarter of them seen once. The sample was also reused in another study, on T cells of mothers and their children.

Material: blood. The receptor source for this set is a boy aged 10-17 years in good health.

The rearrangement joins TRBV5-1 to TRBJ1-5, with 8 bases matching TRBD1. The CDR3 totals 17 residues. V lost 4 bases to trimming and J lost 5 bases; unmatched junction nucleotides: 14. The V gene's germline CDR1 is SGHRS and CDR2 YFSETQ. This CDR3 reads CASSPKDRVLVDQPQHF. The DNA of the CDR3 is TGCGCCAGCAGCCCCAAGGACAGGGTGTTAGTCGATCAGCCCCAGCATTTT.

The V and J genes are TRBV7-8 and TRBJ2-5, with D possibly matching TRBD2 (6 bases). Trimming removed 5 bases at V and 4 bases at J, with 20 bases between. Per germline, CDR1 SGHVS and CDR2 FQNEAQ. There are 16 residues in the CDR3. This CDR3 reads CASSPPGGRGIETQYF. The CDR3 region has the DNA TGTGCCAGCAGCCCCCCCGGGGGTCGGGGGATAGAGACCCAGTACTTC.

The rearrangement links TRBV30 to TRBJ2-2, with 8 bases aligning to TRBD2. V dropped 3 bases and J dropped 3; count of bases not matched to a gene: 3. Looked up from germline, CDR1 is GTSNPN and CDR2 is SVGIG (reference sequence). The length of the CDR3 is 14 residues. CDR3: CAWSRGGDTGELFF. The CDR3 DNA reads TGTGCCTGGAGCCGGGGGGGGGACACCGGGGAGCTGTTTTTT.

The chain carries TRBV4-1 and TRBJ2-1; D gene unclear. The CDR3 loop spans 15 amino acids. Germline assignment: CDR1 MGHRA and CDR2 YSYEKL. Deletions cut 0 bases from V and 4 bases from J, with 10 bases between. The CDR3 DNA sequence: TGCGCCAGCAGCCAAGAAGGGTCTGGATACAATGAGCAGTTCTTC. It is translated as CASSQEGSGYNEQFF.

A few counts support this clonotype. The rearrangement links TRBV2 to TRBJ2-5; 12 bases line up with TRBD2. Near its end, the DNA agrees better with TRBJ2-1, so the J call may be wrong. Per germline, CDR1 SNHLY and CDR2 FYNNEI. This CDR3 is built from 14 residues. The CDR3, as DNA: TGTGCCAGCAGGGGGACTAGCGGGTGGAATGAGCAGTTCTTC. Translated, it gives CASRGTSGWNEQFF.

This clonotype has a handful of counts. J is TRBJ2-7 and V is TRBV7-9, with TRBD1 matching over 12 bases. The CDR3 is made up of 15 amino acids. With V trimmed by 5 bases and J by 5 bases, 7 bases remained unmatched. The germline V gene has CDR1 SEHNR and CDR2 FQNEAQ (reference sequence). The CDR3 region has the DNA TGTGCCAGCAGCACTAAAGGGACAGGGGGCCACGAGCAGTACTTC. This encodes CASSTKGTGGHEQYF.

CDR3 amino acids: CSARVDFSGANVLTF. DNA for the CDR3: TGCAGTGCTAGAGTCGACTTCTCTGGGGCCAACGTCCTGACTTTC. This chain connects TRBV20-1 to TRBJ2-6; D gene unclear. CDR3 length equals 15 residues. The V end was cut by 1 base, the J end by 0 bases, with 7 bases between. Per germline, CDR1 DFQATT and CDR2 SNEGSKA (reference sequence).

The chain joins TRBV6-6 to TRBJ1-2; tentative D call: TRBD1 (5 bases). This CDR3 spans 15 amino acids. The germline gives CDR1 MNHNY, CDR2 SVGAGI (reference sequence). V was pared by 5 bases and J by 3 bases, with 16 bases between. DNA of the CDR3: TGTGCCAGCAGTCACCCCGGGCAGGGTGACTATGGCTACACCTTC. This translates into CASSHPGQGDYGYTF.

This chain uses TRBV12-3 or TRBV12-4 with TRBJ2-7, with 7 bases that match TRBD1. The J call may be incorrect, as the DNA end agrees better with TRBJ2-1. This CDR3 contains 14 residues. CDR3 DNA sequence: TGTGCCAGCAGCCGCGGACAGGCCCAAAATGAGCAGTTCTTC. Translation gives CASSRGQAQNEQFF.

The genes are TRBV19 and TRBJ2-5; D may be TRBD2 (6 bases). This CDR3 has 15 residues. The V and J ends lost 5 bases and 1 base respectively, with 14 bases between them. Germline loops: CDR1 LNHDA, CDR2 SQIVND (reference sequence). CDR3 DNA sequence: TGTGCCAGTAGTGAGAGGAGGGAAACCCAAGAGACCCAGTACTTC. This codes for CASSERRETQETQYF.

The chain links TRBV29-1 to TRBJ2-1, with D unresolved. The CDR3 runs 13 residues. CDR1 is SQVTM and CDR2 is ANQGSEA in the germline V gene. Trimming removed 4 bases at V and 7 bases at J, with 14 bases between. The CDR3 DNA is TGCAGCGTTGTAGACGATAACGGGAATGAGCAGTTCTTC. Residues: CSVVDDNGNEQFF.

The chain has TRBV7-2 and TRBJ2-1; 8 nucleotides match TRBD1. The last part of the DNA fits TRBJ2-5 better; the J call may be wrong. Per the germline V gene, CDR1 is SGHTA and CDR2 is FQGNSA. This CDR3 is 13 amino acids long. For the CDR3, the DNA is TGTGCCAGCAGCTCGGACAGGGAAGGGGCCCAGTACTTC. This gives the protein CASSSDREGAQYF.

For this clonotype: A read error may produce the germline difference seen at one junction end. V usage is TRBV10-3 and J usage is TRBJ1-5; D is unresolved. CDR3 length equals 13 residues. The V gene's germline CDR1 is ENHRY and CDR2 SYGVKD. CDR3 bases: TGTGCCATCAGAGAGTACTTTGGTCAGCCCCAGCATTTT. Its translation is CAIREYFGQPQHF.

In its sample, this clonotype was seen a few times. The J gene is TRBJ2-5, the V gene TRBV20-1; 12 positions match TRBD2. Germline V gives CDR1 DFQATT, CDR2 SNEGSKA (reference sequence). V gave up 1 base and J gave up 6 bases; unmatched junction bases: 6. There are 15 residues in the CDR3. The CDR3 region has the DNA TGCAGTGCTAGAGCCCCTAGCGGGGGGGAACAGACCCAGTACTTC. As protein: CSARAPSGGEQTQYF.

The chain employs TRBV29-1 and TRBJ2-6; 13 bases match TRBD2. The trim removed 6 bases at V and 0 bases at J, leaving 8 bases unmatched. There are 18 residues in the CDR3. The germline CDR1 and CDR2 sequences are SQVTM and ANQGSEA. The CDR3 DNA sequence: TGCAGCGTCCTCGGACTAGCGGGGGCGGGCTCTGGGGCCAACGTCCTGACTTTC. It is translated as CSVLGLAGAGSGANVLTF.

This clonotype was detected a few times. The J gene is TRBJ1-5, the V gene TRBV28; 10 nucleotides agree with TRBD1. After removal of 7 bases from V and 7 bases from J, the junction contained 16 bases not matched to a gene. Germline CDR1 and CDR2: MDHEN and SYDVKM. The CDR3 consists of 17 residues. CDR3 sequence reads: CASKGGSGQGMRQPQHF. CDR3 in DNA: TGTGCCAGCAAGGGAGGCTCGGGACAGGGGATGAGGCAGCCCCAGCATTTT.

The chain has TRBV11-2 and TRBJ2-4; possibly TRBD1 for D (6 bases). The germline V and J ends were trimmed by 7 bases and 2 bases, with 18 bases remaining between them. CDR3 length: 16 residues. CDR1 SGHAT and CDR2 FQNNGV come from the germline V gene. In DNA, the CDR3 is TGTGCCAGCAACAGGGTCGGGGCAATCCCCAAAAACATTCAGTACTTC. Amino acid sequence: CASNRVGAIPKNIQYF.

The chain is built from TRBV12-5 and TRBJ1-5; D is uncertain. The CDR3 extends over 12 amino acids. The germline gives CDR1 LGHNT, CDR2 FRNRAP. V was shortened by 1 base and J by 2 bases, with 0 bases between the two germline ends. The CDR3 sequence is CASGLGNQPQHF. DNA for the CDR3: TGTGCTAGTGGTTTGGGCAATCAGCCCCAGCATTTT.

This clonotype was observed a handful of times. In DNA, the CDR3 is TGTGCCAGCAGTGATAGAGGGACGGGCACTGAAGCTTTCTTT. Protein product: CASSDRGTGTEAFF. The chain has TRBV2 and TRBJ1-1; possibly TRBD1 for D (5 bases). V was cut by 3 bases and J by 4 bases, with 12 bases left in between. The CDR3 length is 14 residues. Germline V gives CDR1 SNHLY, CDR2 FYNNEI.

This clonotype was recorded a few times. This rearrangement joins TRBV7-6 to TRBJ2-6; no definite D call. CDR3 length equals 16 residues. V was cut by 1 base and J by 1 base, with 8 bases left in between. Per germline, CDR1 SGHVS and CDR2 FNYEAQ. CDR3 in amino acids: CASSLESPSGANVLTF. DNA for the CDR3: TGTGCCAGCAGCTTAGAAAGCCCGTCTGGGGCCAACGTCCTGACTTTC.

This clonotype occurred a few times. The rearrangement joins TRBV2 to TRBJ2-7; 8 bases map to TRBD1. J gave up 3 bases and V 7 bases, and 11 bases lay outside the gene matches. The germline gives CDR1 SNHLY, CDR2 FYNNEI. This CDR3 is 15 amino acids long. The CDR3 region is CASKYTGTGDYEQYF. CDR3 coding DNA: TGTGCCAGCAAATATACCGGGACAGGCGACTACGAGCAGTACTTC.

This clonotype was found a few times. The chain links TRBV15 to TRBJ2-5; TRBD2 matches at 7 bases. With 0 bases clipped from V and 7 bases from J, the junction kept 8 bases outside the gene matches. The CDR3 totals 15 residues. CDR1 and CDR2 (germline): LNHNV, YYDKDF (reference sequence). The chain's CDR3 is CATSRDQRASGTQYF. The CDR3 region has the DNA TGTGCCACCAGCAGAGATCAGAGAGCTAGCGGGACCCAGTACTTC.

V and J are TRBV12-5 and TRBJ2-2; D may be TRBD2 (6 bases). The CDR3 contains 17 residues. Trimming pared 3 bases from V and 0 bases from J, leaving 14 bases between. In germline, CDR1 is LGHNT, CDR2 FRNRAP. CDR3 sequence: CASGFLTGLANTGELFF. CDR3 nucleotide sequence: TGTGCTAGTGGTTTCCTGACGGGACTGGCGAACACCGGGGAGCTGTTTTTT. The full variable domain, its missing parts supplied by reference TRBV12-5 and TRBJ2-2, is DARVTQTPRHKVTEMGQEVTMRCQPILGHNTVFWYRQTMMQGLELLAYFRNRAPLDDSGMPKDRFSAEMPDATLATLKIQPSEPRDSAVYFCASGFLTGLANTGELFFGEGSRLTVL.

This clonotype was found a few times. The gene calls are TRBV19 and TRBJ2-5; D remains unclear. V lost 4 bases to trimming and J lost 4 bases, with 13 bases between them. Germline assignment: CDR1 LNHDA and CDR2 SQIVND (reference sequence). This CDR3 is built from 14 residues. The CDR3 is CASSTPGRRETQYF. CDR3 sequence (DNA): TGTGCCAGTAGTACTCCGGGCCGGCGAGAGACCCAGTACTTC.

The DNA for the CDR3 is TGTGCCAGCAGTTATCGTCTGGCAGGGAACAATCAGCCCCAGCATTTT. This translates into CASSYRLAGNNQPQHF. The V call is TRBV6-6, the J call TRBJ1-5, with D perhaps TRBD1 (5 bases). V lost 3 bases and J lost 3, with 15 bases in between. The germline gives CDR1 MNHNY, CDR2 SVGAGI (reference sequence). This CDR3 is 16 amino acids long.

This clonotype was picked up a small number of times. The chain joins TRBV11-2 to TRBJ1-3; D perhaps matches TRBD1 (5 bases). Germline CDR1 and CDR2: SGHAT and FQNNGV. V was shortened by 5 bases and J by 1 base, with 15 bases between the two germline ends. The CDR3 is made up of 16 amino acids. For the CDR3, the DNA is TGTGCCAGCAGCCTCTCAGGGTTACTTTCTGGAAACACCATATATTTT. Residues: CASSLSGLLSGNTIYF.

This clonotype was seen a few times. The V and J genes are TRBV27 and TRBJ2-7, with 7 bases lining up with TRBD1. J was trimmed by 1 base and V by 6 bases; bases with no gene match: 6. CDR3 length equals 14 residues. The germline gives CDR1 MNHEY, CDR2 SMNVEV (reference sequence). The CDR3 reads CASSAGGPSYEQYF. CDR3 coding DNA: TGTGCCAGCAGCGCAGGGGGACCGTCCTACGAGCAGTACTTC.

This clonotype was observed a handful of times. The CDR3 DNA is TGCAGTGCTAGACCGGATCAGGGGAACTATGGCTACACCTTC. It translates to CSARPDQGNYGYTF. The chain combines TRBV20-1 with TRBJ1-2; TRBD1 might be the D (6 bases). Deletions cut 2 bases from V and 2 bases from J, with 12 bases between. CDR3 length: 14 amino acids. Germline V gene data show CDR1 as DFQATT and CDR2 as SNEGSKA (reference sequence).

The J gene is TRBJ2-7, the V gene TRBV27, with a possible D match to TRBD2 (7 bases). This CDR3 spans 17 amino acids. The germline gives CDR1 MNHEY, CDR2 SMNVEV (reference sequence). The V end was cut by 2 bases, the J end by 1 base, with 18 bases between. CDR3 sequence reads: CASSLKGGADLSYEQYF. The CDR3 DNA follows: TGTGCCAGCAGTTTAAAGGGGGGGGCCGATTTATCCTACGAGCAGTACTTC.

This clonotype was seen repeatedly, ten times or more. V usage is TRBV20-1 and J usage is TRBJ2-5; 9 bases fit TRBD2. This CDR3 is built from 16 residues. The germline gives CDR1 DFQATT, CDR2 SNEGSKA (reference sequence). J lost 4 bases, V lost 6 bases, and 15 bases had no gene match. The CDR3 sequence: CSATLPGGGAGETQYF. As DNA, the CDR3 is TGCAGTGCAACCCTCCCAGGCGGGGGGGCCGGAGAGACCCAGTACTTC.

This clonotype was found a few times. The chain joins TRBV30 to TRBJ2-5, with 7 bases matching TRBD2. The V segment lost 5 bases and the J segment 9 bases; nucleotides outside the gene matches: 9. Germline CDR1 and CDR2: GTSNPN and SVGIG (reference sequence). CDR3 length equals 12 residues. The CDR3 DNA reads TGTGCCTGGTGCCCCCAACGGGAGGCCCAGTACTTC. It is translated as CAWCPQREAQYF.

There are a few counts of this clonotype. V gene TRBV5-1 combines with J gene TRBJ2-1; D is unresolved. The CDR3 is 11 residues long. V dropped 4 bases and J dropped 5 bases, with 4 bases sitting between them. Germline values: CDR1 SGHRS, CDR2 YFSETQ. CDR3 in DNA: TGCGCCAGCAGCACCGACAATGAGCAGTTCTTC. It specifies CASSTDNEQFF. The whole variable domain, remainder taken from reference TRBV5-1 and TRBJ2-1, is KAGVTQTPRYLIKTRGQQVTLSCSPISGHRSVSWYQQTPGQGLQFLFEYFSETQRNKGNFPGRFSGRQFSNSRSEMNVSTLELGDSALYLCASSTDNEQFFGPGTRLTVL.